The source of this TCR beta chain is a study of blood T cell repertoires in COVID-19. TCRdb's table, derived via immunoSEQ multiplex PCR, lists solely in-frame clones and lacks some. The table lists tens of thousands of clones, 75% to 90% of them singletons. This clone was picked up one time. CDR1 is DFQATT and CDR2 is SNEGSKA in the germline V gene (reference sequence). V was clipped by 3 bases and J by 8 bases; unmatched bases: 6. CDR3 length: 13 residues. The receptor comes from a man in his fifties or sixties with active or convalescent COVID-19. Sequencing was carried out using peripheral blood. The chain joins TRBV20-1 to TRBJ1-4, with 7 bases fitting TRBD1. CDR3 bases: TGCAGTGCTAGTGTGACAGGGTTAGAAAAACTGTTTTTT. It translates to CSASVTGLEKLFF.